The 5 T cell receptor beta chains presented below share a single source sample, sequenced in a study of lymphopenia after photon versus proton radiotherapy. Assay: immunoSEQ multiplex PCR; the TCRdb copy retains only in-frame clones and omits some. The sample includes more than 45,000 clones, 70% to 85% seen only once; the top ten take around 2%. The sequencing here drew on peripheral blood, taken from a patient treated with proton-based radiotherapy. Receptors originate from a man between 60 and 75 years old with pancreatic cancer.

This sequence joins TRBV5-4 and TRBJ2-7; D unclear. Between the trimmed V and J ends, which lost 2 bases and 3 bases, there was a span of 9 bases. The CDR3 totals 13 residues. Germline loops: CDR1 SGHNT, CDR2 YYREEE (reference sequence). Here the CDR3 DNA reads TGTGCCAGCAGCTTCTCCAGGAGCTACGAGCAGTACTTC. It yields the protein CASSFSRSYEQYF.

The gene calls are TRBV29-1 and TRBJ1-1; D ambiguous. The CDR3 runs to 15 residues. In germline, CDR1 is SQVTM, CDR2 ANQGSEA. The V end lost 3 bases, the J end lost 5 bases, and 19 bases lay between the germline ends. This CDR3 reads CSVEGGGWRGTEAFF. In DNA form, the CDR3 reads TGCAGCGTTGAGGGAGGCGGCTGGAGAGGGACTGAAGCTTTCTTT. Supplemented by reference TRBV29-1 and TRBJ1-1, the full variable domain reads SAVISQKPSRDICQRGTSLTIQCQVDSQVTMMFWYRQQPGQSLTLIATANQGSEATYESGFVIDKFPISRPNLTFSTLTVSNMSPEDSSIYLCSVEGGGWRGTEAFFGQGTRLTVV.

V and J are TRBV7-9 and TRBJ2-5, with 8 bases fitting TRBD2. The CDR3 loop spans 15 amino acids. Germline values: CDR1 SEHNR, CDR2 FQNEAQ (reference sequence). Unmatched junction bases numbered 0, after V lost 0 bases and J lost 0 bases. As DNA, the CDR3 is TGTGCCAGCAGCTTAGCTAGCGGGAACCAAGAGACCCAGTACTTC. Encoded protein: CASSLASGNQETQYF.

The chain recombines TRBV9 with TRBJ2-7, with D tentatively TRBD1 (6 bases). The germline CDR1 and CDR2 sequences are SGDLS and YYNGEE. Trimming pared 1 base from V and 7 bases from J, leaving 15 bases between. This CDR3 region has 14 residues. CDR3 DNA sequence: TGTGCCAGCAGCGTAACGGGACACGTAGGAGAGCAGTACTTC. This translates into CASSVTGHVGEQYF.

The genes are TRBV6-1 and TRBJ1-5, with D perhaps matching TRBD1 (5 bases). The CDR3 length is 16 residues. V was shortened by 3 bases and J by 2 bases, with 14 bases between the two germline ends. In germline, CDR1 is MNHNS, CDR2 SASEGT. Here the CDR3 DNA reads TGTGCCAGCAGTGACATCCGGGGGAGCGGCAATCAGCCCCAGCATTTT. Translating it yields CASSDIRGSGNQPQHF.